The subject of this entry is one T cell receptor beta chain. Here immunoSEQ multiplex PCR was the method, and the copy in TCRdb shows in-frame clones only, minus some. The table includes about 140,000 clones, just over 85% detected once. The sample comes from a study of cytomegalovirus exposure and HLA in healthy donors. The length of the CDR3 is 18 residues. The germline V gene has CDR1 MRHNA and CDR2 SNTAGT. Trimming at V came to 4 bases and at J to 0 bases, leaving 2 bases not matched to a gene. The sequence came from a young woman in good health and CMV-seropositive. Sample: PBMCs. The V call is TRBV6-4, the J call TRBJ2-6; 14 bases are a match to TRBD2. CDR3 coding DNA: TGTGCCAGCAGTGTCGGGACTAGCGGGGGCTCTGGGGCCAACGTCCTGACTTTC. Residues: CASSVGTSGGSGANVLTF.